This section outlines one T cell receptor beta chain sequence together with its context. Sequencing ends 3 residues short of the CDR3 end; the germline J gene provides the rest. The data were produced by immunoSEQ multiplex PCR, yet TCRdb's version contains in-frame clones alone and is incomplete. In total, the table holds around 18,000 clones. The sample belongs to a study of T cells in women clearing cervical HPV infection. CDR3 size: 15 residues. Trimming pared 2 bases from V and 6 bases from J, leaving 15 bases between. The germline V gene has CDR1 SGHVS and CDR2 FNYEAQ. Material for sequencing was blood buffy coat. The receptor comes from a woman aged 18 to 75 with a cervical HPV16 infection that either progressed to CIN3+ or cleared (not recorded which). V usage is TRBV7-6 and J usage is TRBJ2-3; tentative D call: TRBD1 (6 bases). The CDR3: CASSLSLGAGDTQYF. The part of the CDR3 DNA that was read is TGTGCCAGCAGCTTATCCTTGGGGGCCGGGGATACG.